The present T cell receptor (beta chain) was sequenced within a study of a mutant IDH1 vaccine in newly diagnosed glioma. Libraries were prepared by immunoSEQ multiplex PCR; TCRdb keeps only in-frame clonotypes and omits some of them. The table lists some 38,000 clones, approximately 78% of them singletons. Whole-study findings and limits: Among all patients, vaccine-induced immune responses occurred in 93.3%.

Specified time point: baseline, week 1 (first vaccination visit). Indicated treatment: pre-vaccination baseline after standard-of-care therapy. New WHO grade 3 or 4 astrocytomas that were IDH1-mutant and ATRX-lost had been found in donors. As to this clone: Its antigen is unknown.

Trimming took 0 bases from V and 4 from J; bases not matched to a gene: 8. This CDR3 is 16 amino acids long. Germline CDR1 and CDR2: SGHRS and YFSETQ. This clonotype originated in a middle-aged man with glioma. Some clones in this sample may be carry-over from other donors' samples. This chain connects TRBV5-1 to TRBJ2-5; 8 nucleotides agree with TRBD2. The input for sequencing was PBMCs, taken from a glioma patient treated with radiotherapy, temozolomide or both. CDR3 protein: CASSLDVSGAGETQYF. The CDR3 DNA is TGCGCCAGCAGCTTGGATGTTAGCGGGGCGGGAGAGACCCAGTACTTC.